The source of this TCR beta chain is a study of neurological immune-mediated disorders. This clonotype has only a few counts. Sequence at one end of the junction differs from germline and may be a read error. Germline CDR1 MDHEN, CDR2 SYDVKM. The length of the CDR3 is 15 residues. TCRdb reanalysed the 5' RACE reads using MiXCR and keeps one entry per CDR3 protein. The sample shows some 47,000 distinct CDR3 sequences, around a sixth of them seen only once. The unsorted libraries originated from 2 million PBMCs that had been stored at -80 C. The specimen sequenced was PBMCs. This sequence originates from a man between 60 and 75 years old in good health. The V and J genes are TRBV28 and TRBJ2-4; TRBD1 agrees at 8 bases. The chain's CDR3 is CASSLWTGAKNIQYF. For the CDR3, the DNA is TGTGCCAGCAGTCTATGGACAGGGGCCAAAAACATTCAGTACTTC.